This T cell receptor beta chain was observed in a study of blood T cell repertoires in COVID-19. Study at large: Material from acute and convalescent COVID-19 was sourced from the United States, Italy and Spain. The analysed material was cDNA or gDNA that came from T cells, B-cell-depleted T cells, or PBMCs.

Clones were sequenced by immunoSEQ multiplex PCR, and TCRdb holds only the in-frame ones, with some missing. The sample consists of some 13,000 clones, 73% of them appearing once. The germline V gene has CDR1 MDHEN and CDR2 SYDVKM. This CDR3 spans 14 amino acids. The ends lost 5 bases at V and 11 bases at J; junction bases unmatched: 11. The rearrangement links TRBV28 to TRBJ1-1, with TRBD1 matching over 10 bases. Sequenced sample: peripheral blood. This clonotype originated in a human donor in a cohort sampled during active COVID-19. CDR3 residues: CASSKTGGAGWAFF. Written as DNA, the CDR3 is TGTGCCAGCAGTAAGACAGGGGGCGCTGGGTGGGCTTTCTTT.